This T cell receptor (beta chain) came from a study of T cell repertoires in cytomegalovirus infection. Findings and caveats of the study: Identification of carriers of CMV plus the relevant HLA was achieved through cumulative public TCR beta family frequency.

Details on this clonotype: Its antigen is as yet unknown.

TCRdb used MiXCR to reprocess the reads, holding one entry per CDR3 protein. The sample holds 680,000 or so distinct CDR3 sequences, roughly 30% seen once. Looked up from germline, CDR1 is DFQATT and CDR2 is SNEGSKA (reference sequence). Trimming took 2 bases from V and 4 from J; bases not matched to a gene: 6. This CDR3 spans 15 amino acids. The chain carries TRBV20-1 and TRBJ2-2; 8 bases are a match to TRBD1. The sequence derives from a human donor in good health (CMV status not recorded). Some clones in this sample may be carry-over from other donors' samples. The material sequenced was cultured PBMCs, taken from culture after CMV antigen stimulation. In DNA, the CDR3 is TGCAGTGCTAGACCCGACAGGGGACTCACCGGGGAGCTGTTTTTT. Translating it yields CSARPDRGLTGELFF.